The T cell receptor (beta chain) described here comes from a study of OX40 agonist ivuxolimab in advanced cancers. At the level of the whole study: Ivuxolimab was a fully human IgG2 agonistic monoclonal antibody targeting the costimulatory receptor OX40 (CD134). Among the approximately 50 dose-escalation patients, about 20 had hepatocellular carcinoma, roughly 15 melanoma, 9 renal cell carcinoma and 9 head and neck cancer. Intravenous ivuxolimab was administered to patients every 2 weeks at six dose levels: 0.01, 0.1, 0.3, 1.5, 3 and 10 mg/kg. Prior anti-PD-1, anti-PD-L1 or anti-CTLA-4 therapy was permitted, and approximately 40% of dose-escalation patients had received checkpoint inhibitors. Three dose-escalation patients achieved partial responses, one with hepatocellular carcinoma and two with cutaneous melanoma. In the dose-escalation cohort, around four fifths of patients were male, and the mean age was around 60 years, with a range of roughly 20 to 85. Peripheral TCRbeta sequencing was intended to test whether TCR sequence diversity was altered and clonal T-cell expansion was caused by ivuxolimab. The paper covers the monotherapy dose-escalation part of the phase I ivuxolimab trial, which included N of about 56 patients.

Paper-wide results and their limitations: The antigen specificity of the clonally expanded peripheral T cells was not determined. Low levels of normalized T-cell clonal expansion were also seen in some patients who did not respond. At doses of 0.1 to 3.0 mg/kg, clonal expansion of both CD4+ and CD8+ T cells in blood was seen between baseline and week 6. In the 0.1-3.0 mg/kg groups, partial responders were among the patients with the lowest normalized peripheral clonal expansion, particularly in CD8+ T cells. After ivuxolimab, more expanded clones were found on average in CD8+ T cells than in CD4+ T cells.

Including cysteine and phenylalanine, the CDR3 has 16 amino acids. The DNA shown is the 48-base CDR3, in frame from base 1. The germline V gene specifies MDHEN as CDR1 and SYDVKM as CDR2. V and J are trimmed by 4 bases and 0 bases, and the gene matches miss 6 bases of the junction. Turning to this clone: Its antigen target is currently unknown. No base quality values were provided; no much bigger clone lies one nucleotide off.

For sequencing of the TCRbeta CDR3 region, genomic DNA was extracted from the sorted cells. The immunoSEQ Assay was used to sequence the TCRbeta CDR3 regions. TCRdb holds this immuneACCESS table with in-frame rearrangements only. Some clones are missing; in checked studies, unresolved V genes explain under half, and the rest has no known cause. For this sample there are more than 50,000 clones; more than 65% appear just once. The ten largest clonotypes hold approximately 2.4% of the sample. The trial excluded patients who had a history of autoimmune disease or who were on systemic immunosuppression. Peripheral blood for TCR sequencing was collected from all dose cohorts at baseline, on cycle 4 day 1, and on cycle 7 day 1. The samples were drawn from a first-in-human, open-label, multicenter phase I dose-escalation trial of ivuxolimab. Adults with locally advanced or metastatic melanoma, renal cell, hepatocellular, or head and neck squamous cell carcinoma were enrolled in the trial. Before TCR sequencing, CD4+ T cells and CD8+ T cells from peripheral blood were sorted into separate populations.

Here the chain combines TRBV28 and TRBJ2-7; TRBD1 matches 10 bases in the middle. This TCR was sampled from an adult with an advanced solid tumor such as melanoma, head and neck, liver or kidney cancer. Material: CD4+ or CD8+ T cells sorted from blood, obtained in a trial of the OX40 agonist ivuxolimab. The CDR3 has the sequence CASSSARTGGSYEQYF. The nucleotide sequence is TGTGCCAGCAGTTCCGCCCGGACAGGGGGCTCCTACGAGCAGTACTTC.